The clone carrying this TCR beta chain was observed a few times. The data are from a study of shared clonotypes between healthy human individuals. Profiling relied on immunoSEQ multiplex PCR, and the TCRdb table lists in-frame clones only, not all of them. The sample includes approximately 2.5 million clones, 80% to 95% of them seen just once. This CDR3 region has 16 residues. The V end lost 2 bases, the J end lost 0 bases, and 11 bases lay between the germline ends. Germline loops: CDR1 MNHNS, CDR2 SASEGT. The TCR comes from a man aged 18 to 29 in good health. Some clones in this sample may be carry-over from other donors' samples. The sequenced material came from naive CD4+ T cells from PBMCs. As for subset: CD45RA+ positively selected. The chain links TRBV6-1 to TRBJ1-5; no clear D. This CDR3 is CASSELGMYSNQPQHF. CDR3 DNA sequence: TGTGCCAGCAGTGAATTGGGCATGTATAGCAATCAGCCCCAGCATTTT.